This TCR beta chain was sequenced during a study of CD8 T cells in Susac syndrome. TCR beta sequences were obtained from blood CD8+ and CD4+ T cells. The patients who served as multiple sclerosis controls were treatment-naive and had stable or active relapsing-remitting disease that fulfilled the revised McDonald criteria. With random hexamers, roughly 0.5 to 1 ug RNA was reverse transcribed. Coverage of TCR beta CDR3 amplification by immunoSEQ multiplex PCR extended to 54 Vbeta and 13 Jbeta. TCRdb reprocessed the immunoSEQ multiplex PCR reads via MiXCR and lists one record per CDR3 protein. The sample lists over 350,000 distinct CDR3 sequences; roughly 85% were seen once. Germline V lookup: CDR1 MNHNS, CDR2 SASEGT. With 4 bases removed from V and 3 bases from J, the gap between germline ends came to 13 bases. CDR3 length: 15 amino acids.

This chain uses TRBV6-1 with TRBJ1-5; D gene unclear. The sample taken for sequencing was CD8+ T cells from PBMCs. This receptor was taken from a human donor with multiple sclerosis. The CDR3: CASSAVPPLNQPQHF. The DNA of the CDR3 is TGTGCCAGCAGTGCGGTCCCCCCCCTCAATCAGCCCCAGCATTTT.